This TCR beta chain was observed in a study of blood T cell repertoires in COVID-19. At the level of the study: Whether acute or convalescent, the COVID-19 samples came from the United States, Italy and Spain. From T cells, B-cell-depleted T cells, or PBMCs came the material, which was cDNA or gDNA.

Germline loops: CDR1 MDHEN, CDR2 SYDVKM. The CDR3 is 17 residues long. V dropped 5 bases and J dropped 0 bases, with 14 bases sitting between them. Participants were placed into cohorts based on the clinical history they reported. Authors' analysis steps: Researchers report that nucleated cell counts were estimated from reference gene primer amplification. Profiled with immunoSEQ multiplex PCR; TCRdb holds only in-frame clones, not every one. V and J calls plus clone size are reproduced from that table; the DNA served to infer D and trimming. The sample holds roughly 250,000 clones, around 87% seen once.

The chain couples TRBV28 to TRBJ1-6; possible D gene TRBD1, 5 bases. This TCR derives from a woman in her 50s who had recovered from COVID-19. Sequencing was carried out using PBMCs or T cells enriched from blood (not recorded which). The CDR3 here is CASSPIQESSYNSPLHF. In nucleotides, the CDR3 is TGTGCCAGCAGTCCAATACAGGAAAGCTCCTATAATTCACCCCTCCACTTT.